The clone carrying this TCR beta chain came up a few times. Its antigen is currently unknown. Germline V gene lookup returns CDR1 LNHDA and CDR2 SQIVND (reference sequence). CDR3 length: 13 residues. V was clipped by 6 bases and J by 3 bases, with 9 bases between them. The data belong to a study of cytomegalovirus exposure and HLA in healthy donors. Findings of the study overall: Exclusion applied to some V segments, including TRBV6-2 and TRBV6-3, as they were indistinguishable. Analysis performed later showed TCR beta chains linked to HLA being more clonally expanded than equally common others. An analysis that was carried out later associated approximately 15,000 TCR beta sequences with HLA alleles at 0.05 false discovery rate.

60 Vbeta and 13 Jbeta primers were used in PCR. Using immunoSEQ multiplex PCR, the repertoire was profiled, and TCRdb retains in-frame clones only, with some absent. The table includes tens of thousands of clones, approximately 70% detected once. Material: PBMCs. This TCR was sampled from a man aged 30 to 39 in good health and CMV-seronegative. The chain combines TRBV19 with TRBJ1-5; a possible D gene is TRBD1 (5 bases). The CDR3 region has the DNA TGTGCCAGTAGCCGACAGAACAATCAGCCCCAGCATTTT. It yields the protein CASSRQNNQPQHF.